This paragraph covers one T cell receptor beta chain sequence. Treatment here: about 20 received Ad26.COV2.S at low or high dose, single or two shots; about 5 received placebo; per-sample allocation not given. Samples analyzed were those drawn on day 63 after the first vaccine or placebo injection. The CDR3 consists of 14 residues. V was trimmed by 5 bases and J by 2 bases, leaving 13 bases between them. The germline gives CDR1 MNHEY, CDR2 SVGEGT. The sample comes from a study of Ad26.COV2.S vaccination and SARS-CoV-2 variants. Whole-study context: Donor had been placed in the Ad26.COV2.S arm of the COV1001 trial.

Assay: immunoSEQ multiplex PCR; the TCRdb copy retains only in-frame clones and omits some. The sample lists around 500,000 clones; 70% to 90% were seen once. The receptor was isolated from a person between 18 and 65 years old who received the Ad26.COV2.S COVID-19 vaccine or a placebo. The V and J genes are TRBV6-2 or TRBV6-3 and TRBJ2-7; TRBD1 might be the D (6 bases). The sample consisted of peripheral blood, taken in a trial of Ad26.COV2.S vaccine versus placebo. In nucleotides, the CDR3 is TGTGCCAGCAGTAAACAGGGTCCACCCTACGAGCAGTACTTC. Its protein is CASSKQGPPYEQYF.